Shown below are 21 T cell receptor beta chains from a single sample sequenced in a study of T cell responses to AZD1222 COVID-19 vaccine. Measured with immunoSEQ multiplex PCR; TCRdb has only the in-frame clones, and not every one. The sample consists of roughly 140,000 clones, approximately 88% of them appearing once. The sample consisted of peripheral blood, taken on day 0 of AZD1222 vaccination. The receptors were gathered from an adult in good health.

This clone was recorded once. The V and J genes are TRBV19 and TRBJ2-7; D not certain. CDR1 LNHDA and CDR2 SQIVND come from the germline V gene (reference sequence). The CDR3 contains 11 residues. Deletions cut 3 bases from V and 5 bases from J, with 5 bases between. Here the CDR3 reads CASSIYNEQYF. In DNA, the CDR3 is TGTGCCAGTAGTATTTACAACGAGCAGTACTTC.

V gene TRBV5-1 combines with J gene TRBJ1-1; possibly TRBD1 for D (6 bases). Trimming left V 4 bases short and J 6 bases short, with 16 bases between. The CDR3 totals 14 residues. CDR1 is SGHRS and CDR2 is YFSETQ in the germline V gene. The CDR3: CASSVTGTTAEAFF. In DNA form, the CDR3 reads TGCGCCAGCAGCGTAACCGGGACAACAGCTGAAGCTTTCTTT.

The V and J genes are TRBV6-5 and TRBJ1-1; D uncertain. The V end was cut by 0 bases, the J end by 2 bases, with 7 bases between. The CDR3 sequence is 14 residues long. Germline V gives CDR1 MNHEY, CDR2 SVGAGI. The CDR3 sequence is CASSYSWANTEAFF. Here the CDR3 DNA reads TGTGCCAGCAGTTACTCCTGGGCAAACACTGAAGCTTTCTTT.

The chain uses TRBV24-1 and TRBJ2-1; 12 bases fit TRBD2. V lost 5 bases, J lost 5 bases, and 3 bases stayed unmatched. The CDR3 contains 15 residues. The germline gives CDR1 KGHDR, CDR2 SFDVKD. CDR3 in amino acids: CATSALAGGDNEQFF. Here the CDR3 DNA reads TGTGCCACCAGTGCTCTAGCGGGAGGGGACAATGAGCAGTTCTTC.

V gene TRBV27 combines with J gene TRBJ2-1; TRBD2 matches 9 bases. The germline V gene encodes CDR1 MNHEY and CDR2 SMNVEV (reference sequence). This CDR3 comprises 18 residues. With V trimmed by 3 bases and J by 5 bases, 14 bases remained unmatched. CDR3 sequence reads: CASSLGSSGTSPHNEQFF. CDR3 DNA sequence: TGTGCCAGCAGTTTGGGGAGCTCCGGGACTAGCCCGCACAATGAGCAGTTCTTC.

The V and J genes are TRBV19 and TRBJ1-1, with D unresolved. In germline, CDR1 is LNHDA, CDR2 SQIVND (reference sequence). Trimming stripped 7 bases from V and 4 bases from J, with 19 bases between. This CDR3 is built from 15 residues. In DNA, the CDR3 is TGTGCCAGTAAAAGCGATACACACCCCACCACTGAAGCTTTCTTT. This gives the protein CASKSDTHPTTEAFF.

The chain uses TRBV13 and TRBJ2-5, with 7 bases identical to TRBD1. Per germline, CDR1 PRHDT and CDR2 FYEKMQ (reference sequence). V lost 5 bases to trimming and J lost 5 bases; unmatched junction nucleotides: 8. The CDR3 sequence is 14 residues long. CDR3 region: CASSEGTEKETQYF. DNA for the CDR3: TGTGCCAGCAGCGAAGGGACAGAAAAGGAGACCCAGTACTTC. Full variable domain (outside the CDR3, taken from reference TRBV13 and TRBJ2-5): AAGVIQSPRHLIKEKRETATLKCYPIPRHDTVYWYQQGPGQDPQFLISFYEKMQSDKGSIPDRFSAQQFSDYHSELNMSSLELGDSALYFCASSEGTEKETQYFGPGTRLLVL.

This sequence joins TRBV18 and TRBJ2-7; 11 positions match TRBD2. This CDR3 is built from 15 residues. Per germline, CDR1 KGHSH and CDR2 LQKENI. V shed 2 bases, J shed 4 bases, and the junction held 4 bases outside the gene matches. Here the CDR3 reads CASSPVAGGGYEQYF. The CDR3 bases are TGTGCCAGCTCACCAGTAGCGGGAGGGGGTTACGAGCAGTACTTC.

This chain links TRBV5-4 with TRBJ2-7; 7 nucleotides agree with TRBD1. Per the germline V gene, CDR1 is SGHNT and CDR2 is YYREEE (reference sequence). The CDR3 is made up of 14 amino acids. V dropped 5 bases and J dropped 2; count of bases not matched to a gene: 7. The CDR3: CASSIPGTAYEQYF. CDR3 bases: TGTGCCAGCAGTATTCCCGGGACAGCCTACGAGCAGTACTTC.

The rearrangement links TRBV5-1 to TRBJ1-6; D is undetermined. Germline lookup yields CDR1 SGHRS and CDR2 YFSETQ. There are 12 residues in the CDR3. The V end lost 0 bases, the J end lost 5 bases, and 0 bases lay between the germline ends. The CDR3 region is CASSLDNSPLHF. The DNA for the CDR3 is TGCGCCAGCAGCTTGGATAATTCACCCCTCCACTTT.

The chain links TRBV27 to TRBJ1-2; tentatively, D is TRBD1 (5 bases). Deletions cut 3 bases from V and 7 bases from J, with 6 bases between. This CDR3 contains 11 residues. CDR1 and CDR2 from the germline V gene are MNHEY and SMNVEV (reference sequence). The CDR3 is CASSFGAGYTF. CDR3 bases: TGTGCCAGCAGTTTCGGGGCTGGCTACACCTTC.

The chain is built from TRBV21-1 and TRBJ2-1; the table's D call TRBD2 went unverified against the DNA. TRBV21-1 is termed a pseudogene. The CDR3 has 17 residues. The DNA of the CDR3 is TGTGCCAGCAGCACAAACCGGGGGGACGAACCTCCGCGTGAGCAGTTCTTC. Amino acid sequence: CASSTNRGDEPPREQFF.

V usage is TRBV5-1 and J usage is TRBJ1-3; TRBD1 might be the D (6 bases). V was clipped by 0 bases and J by 2 bases, with 12 bases between them. CDR1 and CDR2 from the germline V gene are SGHRS and YFSETQ. This CDR3 comprises 16 residues. Here the CDR3 reads CASSLAGGRAGNTIYF. In DNA, the CDR3 is TGCGCCAGCAGCTTGGCCGGGGGCAGGGCTGGAAACACCATATATTTT.

V is TRBV28 and J is TRBJ2-2, with a possible D match to TRBD2 (6 bases). The germline gives CDR1 MDHEN, CDR2 SYDVKM. CDR3 length: 17 amino acids. Trimming removed 2 bases from V and 5 bases from J, with 18 bases in between. DNA for the CDR3: TGTGCCAGCAGTTTAGACGTCGCGGTGGGGAGGACCGGGGAGCTGTTTTTT. Protein product: CASSLDVAVGRTGELFF. The full variable domain, completed using reference TRBV28 and TRBJ2-2, is DVKVTQSSRYLVKRTGEKVFLECVQDMDHENMFWYRQDPGLGLRLIYFSYDVKMKEKGDIPEGYSVSREKKERFSLILESASTNQTSMYLCASSLDVAVGRTGELFFGEGSRLTVL.

This chain connects TRBV15 to TRBJ1-6, with unresolved D. Germline V gene lookup returns CDR1 LNHNV and CDR2 YYDKDF (reference sequence). Trimming stripped 1 base from V and 8 bases from J, with 12 bases between. The CDR3 is 15 residues long. The DNA of the CDR3 is TGTGCCACCAGCAGAGTGCCGGGAGGAGATTCACCCCTCCACTTT. This gives the protein CATSRVPGGDSPLHF.

The chain links TRBV9 to TRBJ2-3; no firm D call. The V gene lost 0 bases and the J gene lost 6 bases, with 14 bases spanning the gap. Germline V gives CDR1 SGDLS, CDR2 YYNGEE. The CDR3 totals 15 residues. This chain's CDR3 is CASSVDSGLSDTQYF. CDR3 bases: TGTGCCAGCAGCGTAGATTCCGGGTTATCGGATACGCAGTATTTT. The entire variable domain, with the rest obtained from reference TRBV9 and TRBJ2-3, is as follows: DSGVTQTPKHLITATGQRVTLRCSPRSGDLSVYWYQQSLDQGLQFLIQYYNGEERAKGNILERFSAQQFPDLHSELNLSSLELGDSALYFCASSVDSGLSDTQYFGPGTRLTVL.

The chain employs TRBV7-9 and TRBJ2-7; D may be TRBD1 or TRBD2 (5 bases each). CDR3 length equals 15 residues. V lost 5 bases and J lost 5, with 19 bases in between. CDR1 SEHNR and CDR2 FQNEAQ come from the germline V gene (reference sequence). Here the CDR3 reads CASSPPGRYIDEQYF. CDR3 nucleotide sequence: TGTGCCAGCAGCCCGCCGGGACGGTATATAGACGAGCAGTACTTC.

The rearrangement uses TRBV5-6 and TRBJ2-7, with a tentative D call TRBD1 (5 bases). CDR3 length: 14 amino acids. Germline V lookup: CDR1 SGHDT, CDR2 YYEEEE. V lost 2 bases, J lost 5 bases, and 14 bases lay in between. CDR3 DNA: TGTGCCAGCAGCTTCGGTCAGGGTCGGCACGAGCAGTACTTC. Translated: CASSFGQGRHEQYF. Full variable domain (rest looked up from reference TRBV5-6 and TRBJ2-7): DAGVTQSPTHLIKTRGQQVTLRCSPKSGHDTVSWYQQALGQGPQFIFQYYEEEERQRGNFPDRFSGHQFPNYSSELNVNALLLGDSALYLCASSFGQGRHEQYFGPGTRLTVT.

The chain uses TRBV7-2 and TRBJ1-5; TRBD1 matches at 8 bases. CDR1 SGHTA and CDR2 FQGNSA come from the germline V gene. Unmatched junction bases numbered 11, after V lost 3 bases and J lost 4 bases. CDR3 length: 17 amino acids. CDR3 nucleotides: TGTGCCAGCAGCTTCGGACAGGGAGGGAGATTTAATCAGCCCCAGCATTTT. It translates to CASSFGQGGRFNQPQHF.

J is TRBJ2-3 and V is TRBV29-1; the match to TRBD1 covers 8 bases. In germline, CDR1 is SQVTM, CDR2 ANQGSEA. The CDR3 totals 15 residues. J was trimmed by 5 bases and V by 7 bases; bases with no gene match: 14. The CDR3 region has the DNA TGCAGCGCTCGGACAGGGTACGGGGCAAGAGATACGCAGTATTTT. It translates to CSARTGYGARDTQYF.

This clone was detected only once. The V and J genes are TRBV7-2 and TRBJ2-7; maybe TRBD2 (5 bases). There are 14 residues in the CDR3. Trimming pared 0 bases from V and 2 bases from J, leaving 8 bases between. Germline V gene data show CDR1 as SGHTA and CDR2 as FQGNSA. CDR3 amino acids: CASSLAGVPYEQYF. Written as DNA, the CDR3 is TGTGCCAGCAGCTTAGCGGGAGTTCCCTACGAGCAGTACTTC. Complete variable domain (other parts from reference TRBV7-2 and TRBJ2-7): GAGVSQSPSNKVTEKGKDVELRCDPISGHTALYWYRQSLGQGLEFLIYFQGNSAPDKSGLPSDRFSAERTGGSVSTLTIQRTQQEDSAVYLCASSLAGVPYEQYFGPGTRLTVT.